Presented here are 32 T cell receptor beta chains from one specimen sequenced in a study of PD-1 blockade in classical Hodgkin lymphoma. With no exception, relapse followed autologous stem cell transplantation in all patients, and brentuximab vedotin exposure varied. Measured with immunoSEQ multiplex PCR; TCRdb has only the in-frame clones, and not every one. Among 35,000 to 55,000 clones, roughly 78% were seen once, and the ten largest hold approximately 2.9%. The specimen comprised peripheral blood mononuclear cells (PBMCs), sampled before the second cycle of nivolumab. Every receptor here comes from a human donor with classical Hodgkin lymphoma.

In its sample, this clone was seen a few times. The chain is built from TRBV5-1 and TRBJ1-4; D gene ambiguous. The CDR3 loop spans 15 amino acids. The V end was cut by 0 bases, the J end by 7 bases, with 13 bases between. CDR1 is SGHRS and CDR2 is YFSETQ in the germline V gene. The CDR3 coding sequence is TGCGCCAGCAGCTTGGAGGGCAGCCCCATTGAAAAACTGTTTTTT. It is translated as CASSLEGSPIEKLFF.

J is TRBJ2-3 and V is TRBV4-2; D perhaps matches TRBD1 (5 bases). V was trimmed by 4 bases and J by 3 bases, leaving 5 bases between them. In germline, CDR1 is LGHNA, CDR2 YNFKEQ. The CDR3 is 12 amino acids. The CDR3 loop is CASSPGTDTQYF. CDR3 sequence (DNA): TGTGCCAGCAGCCCAGGGACAGATACGCAGTATTTT.

The rearrangement uses TRBV7-9 and TRBJ2-5; a weak D match, TRBD2 (6 bases). The CDR3 runs 12 residues. Per germline, CDR1 SEHNR and CDR2 FQNEAQ (reference sequence). V was trimmed by 8 bases and J by 5 bases, leaving 12 bases between them. The CDR3 DNA is TGTGCCAGCGTCGGGGGTTCGGAGACCCAGTACTTC. Translated: CASVGGSETQYF. Supplemented by reference TRBV7-9 and TRBJ2-5, the full variable domain reads DTGVSQNPRHKITKRGQNVTFRCDPISEHNRLYWYRQTLGQGPEFLTYFQNEAQLEKSRLLSDRFSAERPKGSFSTLEIQRTEQGDSAMYLCASVGGSETQYFGPGTRLLVL.

This chain links TRBV4-2 with TRBJ1-2; D remains unclear. The CDR3 is made up of 14 amino acids. Trimming removed 0 bases from V and 5 bases from J, with 10 bases in between. Germline CDR1 is LGHNA and CDR2 is YNFKEQ. The CDR3 loop is CASSQESEGYGYTF. The CDR3 region has the DNA TGTGCCAGCAGCCAAGAATCGGAAGGATATGGCTACACCTTC.

The chain couples TRBV11-3 to TRBJ1-1, with 7 nucleotides matching TRBD1. Trimming removed 1 base from V and 7 bases from J; junction bases left unmatched: 12. CDR3 length equals 16 residues. Germline V gene lookup returns CDR1 SGHNT and CDR2 YENEEA. Here the CDR3 DNA reads TGTGCCAGCAGCTTAGGACAGGGATCACCTACCGATGAAGCTTTCTTT. This gives the protein CASSLGQGSPTDEAFF.

This clone was seen a handful of times. The chain recombines TRBV27 with TRBJ2-5; D is undetermined. V was clipped by 2 bases and J by 1 base, with 8 bases between them. The CDR3 sequence is 14 residues long. Germline V gene data show CDR1 as MNHEY and CDR2 as SMNVEV (reference sequence). The CDR3 sequence is CASSLNRPQETQYF. CDR3 sequence (DNA): TGTGCCAGCAGTTTAAATCGGCCCCAAGAGACCCAGTACTTC.

V and J are TRBV4-3 and TRBJ2-3; D not resolved. The ends were cut back, 7 bases at V and 1 base at J, with 9 bases in the middle. The CDR3 length is 13 residues. Germline V gene sequence: CDR1 LGHNA, CDR2 YSLEER. In DNA, the CDR3 is TGCGCCAGCACCTCTTACGGCACAGATACGCAGTATTTT. It translates to CASTSYGTDTQYF.

The chain links TRBV29-1 to TRBJ2-5; no firm D call. From germline, CDR1 is SQVTM and CDR2 ANQGSEA. V was shortened by 2 bases and J by 5 bases, with 12 bases between the two germline ends. The CDR3 loop spans 13 amino acids. The CDR3 protein is CSVEIGIWETQYF. CDR3 DNA: TGCAGCGTTGAAATTGGAATTTGGGAGACCCAGTACTTC.

The rearrangement joins TRBV6-5 to TRBJ2-2; 7 nucleotides agree with TRBD2. Germline assignment: CDR1 MNHEY and CDR2 SVGAGI. This CDR3 is 14 amino acids long. Trimming removed 3 bases from V and 7 bases from J; junction bases left unmatched: 5. CDR3 sequence: CASSYRGRGGELFF. DNA for the CDR3: TGTGCCAGCAGTTATCGGGGGAGGGGCGGGGAGCTGTTTTTT.

The gene calls are TRBV7-9 and TRBJ1-6; 7 positions match TRBD1. This CDR3 is built from 17 residues. J was trimmed by 8 bases and V by 1 base; bases with no gene match: 11. The germline gives CDR1 SEHNR, CDR2 FQNEAQ (reference sequence). DNA for the CDR3: TGTGCCAGCAGCTTAGAGGAGGGGGCAGTCGAGGATTCACCCCTCCACTTT. It translates to CASSLEEGAVEDSPLHF.

The chain couples TRBV19 to TRBJ1-4; D remains ambiguous. Germline CDR1 reads LNHDA; CDR2 reads SQIVND (reference sequence). This CDR3 contains 14 residues. V was shortened by 7 bases and J by 1 base, with 10 bases between the two germline ends. Here the CDR3 reads CASNLRVTNEKLFF. In DNA, the CDR3 is TGTGCCAGTAACCTTCGGGTAACTAATGAAAAACTGTTTTTT. Full variable domain (remainder filled in from reference TRBV19 and TRBJ1-4): DGGITQSPKYLFRKEGQNVTLSCEQNLNHDAMYWYRQDPGQGLRLIYYSQIVNDFQKGDIAEGYSVSREKKESFPLTVTSAQKNPTAFYLCASNLRVTNEKLFFGSGTQLSVL.

By share of the sample, this clone is medium-sized. V usage is TRBV7-9 and J usage is TRBJ2-7; maybe TRBD2 (6 bases). V shed 1 base and J shed 4 bases, with 11 bases lying between them. In germline, CDR1 is SEHNR, CDR2 FQNEAQ (reference sequence). This CDR3 is built from 14 residues. The CDR3 loop is CASSLVLEGYEQYF. Here the CDR3 DNA reads TGTGCCAGCAGCTTAGTTCTGGAGGGGTACGAGCAGTACTTC. The complete variable domain, with remaining parts taken from reference TRBV7-9 and TRBJ2-7, reads DTGVSQNPRHKITKRGQNVTFRCDPISEHNRLYWYRQTLGQGPEFLTYFQNEAQLEKSRLLSDRFSAERPKGSFSTLEIQRTEQGDSAMYLCASSLVLEGYEQYFGPGTRLTVT.

Concerning this clone: This may be a read error: a much more frequent sequence differs by one nucleotide. The identical CDR3 is also encoded by other nucleotide sequences in the sample. The CDR3 bases are TGTGCCAGCAGCTCAGGACAGGCTAACTATGGCTACACCTTC. Translated, it gives CASSSGQANYGYTF. This chain links TRBV7-9 with TRBJ1-2; 7 bases are a match to TRBD1. J was trimmed by 0 bases and V by 4 bases; bases with no gene match: 2. The length of the CDR3 is 14 residues. Germline CDR1 reads SEHNR; CDR2 reads FQNEAQ (reference sequence).

The J gene is TRBJ2-3, the V gene TRBV5-8, with TRBD2 matching over 15 bases. Germline loops: CDR1 SGHTS, CDR2 YDEGEE. This CDR3 spans 15 amino acids. With 4 bases clipped from V and 11 bases from J, the junction kept 8 bases outside the gene matches. CDR3: CASSIGLAGGQGQYF. In DNA, the CDR3 is TGTGCCAGCAGCATAGGACTAGCGGGGGGGCAGGGGCAGTATTTT.

The chain couples TRBV5-6 to TRBJ2-7, with D uncertain. CDR1 SGHDT and CDR2 YYEEEE come from the germline V gene. The CDR3 totals 14 residues. The ends were cut back, 2 bases at V and 3 bases at J, with 12 bases in the middle. The CDR3 DNA is TGTGCCAGCAGCTTATCGCCGGGTTACTACGAGCAGTACTTC. Protein sequence: CASSLSPGYYEQYF.

The rearrangement uses TRBV7-9 and TRBJ1-1; weak D call: TRBD1 (5 bases). There are 13 residues in the CDR3. Germline V gene data show CDR1 as SEHNR and CDR2 as FQNEAQ (reference sequence). V lost 5 bases to trimming and J lost 1 base, with 8 bases between them. In DNA form, the CDR3 reads TGTGCCAGCAGCATTGGGGGGAACACTGAAGCTTTCTTT. It encodes CASSIGGNTEAFF.

The CDR3 region is CASSLDQGLINEQFF. CDR3 in DNA: TGTGCCAGCAGCTTAGATCAAGGACTCATCAATGAGCAGTTCTTC. The chain has TRBV11-2 and TRBJ2-1; weak D call: TRBD2 (5 bases). The V gene's germline CDR1 is SGHAT and CDR2 FQNNGV. V dropped 0 bases and J dropped 6 bases, with 12 bases sitting between them. This CDR3 spans 15 amino acids.

This rearrangement joins TRBV2 to TRBJ1-5; perhaps TRBD1 as D (5 bases). CDR3 length: 17 residues. Germline V gene data show CDR1 as SNHLY and CDR2 as FYNNEI. Trimming removed 6 bases at V and 0 bases at J, with 18 bases between. CDR3 nucleotides: TGTGCCAGCAGGAGAATTTGGACACCTTATAGCAATCAGCCCCAGCATTTT. Its translation: CASRRIWTPYSNQPQHF.

The V call is TRBV28, the J call TRBJ1-1; no firm D call. The CDR3 contains 14 residues. V shed 3 bases and J shed 0 bases, with 8 bases lying between them. Germline values: CDR1 MDHEN, CDR2 SYDVKM. CDR3 residues: CASSFGLMNTEAFF. CDR3 nucleotides: TGTGCCAGCAGTTTCGGACTCATGAACACTGAAGCTTTCTTT.

The chain has TRBV6-5 and TRBJ2-1, with no clear D. V lost 4 bases and J 4 bases, leaving 17 bases between the germline ends. The germline V gene has CDR1 MNHEY and CDR2 SVGAGI. The CDR3 is made up of 16 amino acids. The CDR3 is CASSSPEHGSYNEQFF. CDR3 bases: TGTGCCAGCAGTTCACCCGAACACGGCTCATACAATGAGCAGTTCTTC.

The chain employs TRBV28 and TRBJ1-1; D unresolved. CDR3 length: 15 amino acids. V was clipped by 3 bases and J by 4 bases, with 15 bases between them. In germline, CDR1 is MDHEN, CDR2 SYDVKM. The CDR3 nucleotides read TGTGCCAGCAGTTTTTCATTTTCGGGGTTCACTGAAGCTTTCTTT. Protein sequence: CASSFSFSGFTEAFF.

This clone was recorded once. CDR3 amino acids: CASSLSTVQETQYF. The CDR3 bases are TGTGCCAGCAGCTTGTCGACGGTACAAGAGACCCAGTACTTC. The chain recombines TRBV7-6 with TRBJ2-5, with D uncertain. The germline gives CDR1 SGHVS, CDR2 FNYEAQ. CDR3 size: 14 residues. V shed 3 bases and J shed 2 bases, with 10 bases lying between them.

This clone came up a few times. The rearrangement links TRBV4-2 to TRBJ2-7; D call uncertain. Deletions cut 0 bases from V and 1 base from J, with 16 bases between. This CDR3 contains 17 residues. CDR1 and CDR2 from the germline V gene are LGHNA and YNFKEQ. CDR3 residues: CASSQDYPAQTSYEQYF. CDR3 nucleotide sequence: TGTGCCAGCAGCCAAGACTATCCTGCCCAAACATCCTACGAGCAGTACTTC.

The V gene is TRBV5-1, the J gene TRBJ2-7; a weak D match, TRBD1 (5 bases). Germline assignment: CDR1 SGHRS and CDR2 YFSETQ. This CDR3 is 14 amino acids long. V was clipped by 0 bases and J by 2 bases, with 9 bases between them. CDR3 in amino acids: CASSLDRPTYEQYF. The CDR3 DNA is TGCGCCAGCAGCTTGGACAGGCCGACCTACGAGCAGTACTTC.

Remarks on this clone: The junction differs from germline at one of its ends, possibly a read error. The genes are TRBV7-7 and TRBJ2-1, with D perhaps matching TRBD2 (6 bases). Germline-derived CDR1 and CDR2 are SSHAT and FNYEAQ (reference sequence). This CDR3 region has 15 residues. The CDR3 sequence: CASSREPLRDNEQFF. The CDR3, as DNA: TGTGCTAGCAGCCGGGAGCCCCTACGGGACAATGAGCAGTTCTTC.

The rearrangement uses TRBV11-2 and TRBJ1-5; TRBD1 is a possible D gene (5 bases). The germline CDR1 and CDR2 sequences are SGHAT and FQNNGV. Trimming took off 2 bases at V and 7 bases at J, with 15 bases between the two ends. The CDR3 is 15 amino acids. The CDR3 spells CASSLNGGREQPQHF. Written as DNA, the CDR3 is TGTGCCAGCAGCTTAAATGGGGGAAGAGAGCAGCCCCAGCATTTT.

In this sample, this clone turned up a few times. The genes are TRBV7-8 and TRBJ1-1, with a weak D call TRBD1 (6 bases). Germline V CDR1 and CDR2: SGHVS, FQNEAQ. The CDR3 is made up of 15 amino acids. Trimming pared 5 bases from V and 5 bases from J, leaving 18 bases between. In DNA form, the CDR3 reads TGTGCCAGCAGCCCTTTGGCAGGGGCCGGAACTGAAGCTTTCTTT. Protein sequence: CASSPLAGAGTEAFF.

The J gene is TRBJ1-2, the V gene TRBV7-9, with D possibly being TRBD1 (5 bases). This CDR3 spans 12 amino acids. Germline loops: CDR1 SEHNR, CDR2 FQNEAQ (reference sequence). V was trimmed by 5 bases and J by 8 bases, leaving 12 bases between them. DNA for the CDR3: TGTGCCAGCAGCGGTGAGGGACGGGGCTACACCTTC. It specifies CASSGEGRGYTF. Full variable domain (missing parts from reference TRBV7-9 and TRBJ1-2): DTGVSQNPRHKITKRGQNVTFRCDPISEHNRLYWYRQTLGQGPEFLTYFQNEAQLEKSRLLSDRFSAERPKGSFSTLEIQRTEQGDSAMYLCASSGEGRGYTFGSGTRLTVV.

The J gene is TRBJ1-5, the V gene TRBV6-6, with unresolved D. Germline V gene sequence: CDR1 MNHNY, CDR2 SVGAGI (reference sequence). Trimming removed 5 bases at V and 5 bases at J, with 16 bases between. The CDR3 is made up of 15 amino acids. The CDR3 loop reads CASSVRQAADQPQHF. The DNA of the CDR3 is TGTGCCAGCAGTGTAAGACAAGCCGCCGATCAGCCCCAGCATTTT.

The chain has TRBV10-3 and TRBJ2-3; TRBD1 matches at 7 bases. The V gene end was trimmed by 10 bases and the J gene end by 0 bases; junction bases not matched to a gene: 16. Germline CDR1 ENHRY, CDR2 SYGVKD. This CDR3 is built from 17 residues. The CDR3 here is CATNIGGQAQSTDTQYF. DNA for the CDR3: TGTGCCACCAACATCGGTGGACAGGCCCAGAGCACAGATACGCAGTATTTT.

This chain links TRBV7-2 with TRBJ2-7; no reliable D call. CDR1 SGHTA and CDR2 FQGNSA come from the germline V gene. V shed 9 bases and J shed 3 bases, with 15 bases lying between them. This CDR3 has 13 amino acids. CDR3 residues: CASSDATNYEQYF. The CDR3 coding sequence is TGTGCCAGTTCGGACGCCACAAACTACGAGCAGTACTTC.

The chain links TRBV6-5 to TRBJ2-7, with D unclear. Germline V gives CDR1 MNHEY, CDR2 SVGAGI. V was pared by 2 bases and J by 0 bases, with 11 bases between. CDR3 length: 15 residues. CDR3 protein: CASSYGRLSSYEQYF. DNA of the CDR3: TGTGCCAGCAGTTACGGCAGGCTTAGCTCCTACGAGCAGTACTTC.